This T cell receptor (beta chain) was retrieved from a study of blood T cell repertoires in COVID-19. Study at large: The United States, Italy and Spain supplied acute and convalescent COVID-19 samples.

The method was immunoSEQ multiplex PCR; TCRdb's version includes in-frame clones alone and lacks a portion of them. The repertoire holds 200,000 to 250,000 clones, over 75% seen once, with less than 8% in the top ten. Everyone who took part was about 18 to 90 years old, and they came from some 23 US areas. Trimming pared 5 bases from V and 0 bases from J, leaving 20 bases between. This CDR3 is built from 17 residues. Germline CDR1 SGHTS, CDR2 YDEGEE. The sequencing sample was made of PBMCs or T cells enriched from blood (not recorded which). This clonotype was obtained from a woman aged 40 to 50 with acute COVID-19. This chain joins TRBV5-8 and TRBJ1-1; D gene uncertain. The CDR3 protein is CASRLRSTGTMNTEAFF. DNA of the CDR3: TGTGCCAGCAGACTGCGGAGTACGGGAACCATGAACACTGAAGCTTTCTTT.